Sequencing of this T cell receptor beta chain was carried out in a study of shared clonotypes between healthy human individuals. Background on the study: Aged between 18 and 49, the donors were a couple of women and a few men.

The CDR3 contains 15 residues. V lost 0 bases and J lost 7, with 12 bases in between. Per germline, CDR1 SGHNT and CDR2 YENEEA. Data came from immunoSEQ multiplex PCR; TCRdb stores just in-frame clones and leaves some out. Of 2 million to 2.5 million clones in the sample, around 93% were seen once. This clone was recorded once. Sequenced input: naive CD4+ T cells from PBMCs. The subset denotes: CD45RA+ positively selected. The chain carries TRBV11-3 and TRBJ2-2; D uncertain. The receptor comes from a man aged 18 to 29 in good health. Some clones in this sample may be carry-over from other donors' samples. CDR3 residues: CASSLEHSKDGELFF. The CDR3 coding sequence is TGTGCCAGCAGCTTAGAACACTCTAAGGACGGGGAGCTGTTTTTT.